Shown below are 18 T cell receptor beta chains from a single sample sequenced in a study of T-cell reconstitution after alpha-beta-depleted transplantation in children. The library targeted TCRbeta and was prepared with unique molecular identifiers. TCRdb called the PCR reads again in MiXCR, with one record for every CDR3 protein. The sample gives about 98,000 distinct CDR3 sequences, 23% of which show up once; about a fifth is in the top ten. The sample in question was PBMCs, obtained before TCRalphabeta/CD19-depleted stem cell transplant. The receptors were sampled from a boy under 10 years old with acute lymphoblastic leukemia, due to receive a stem cell transplant.

This clonotype was detected ten times or more. The chain combines TRBV5-1 with TRBJ2-1; TRBD2 is a possible D gene (5 bases). Germline values: CDR1 SGHRS, CDR2 YFSETQ. This CDR3 comprises 18 residues. With 4 bases removed from V and 1 base from J, the gap between germline ends came to 21 bases. The CDR3 nucleotides read TGCGCCAGCAGCCTGAACCCTTCCTCCCGGAGGTCCTACAATGAGCAGTTCTTC. Amino acid sequence: CASSLNPSSRRSYNEQFF.

This clonotype was counted only a few times. This rearrangement joins TRBV20-1 to TRBJ2-7; 9 nucleotides agree with TRBD2. The junction had 6 bases not matched to a gene; V was cut back by 6 bases and J by 3 bases. Germline assignment: CDR1 DFQATT and CDR2 SNEGSKA (reference sequence). This CDR3 has 13 residues. The CDR3 loop reads CSALGLANYEQYF. In DNA, the CDR3 is TGCAGTGCGTTAGGACTAGCGAACTACGAGCAGTACTTC.

This clonotype turned up a few times. This chain links TRBV4-1 with TRBJ2-1, with D possibly TRBD1 on 6 matching bases. The germline V gene has CDR1 MGHRA and CDR2 YSYEKL. V was clipped by 3 bases and J by 5 bases, with 14 bases between them. CDR3 length equals 15 residues. The CDR3 here is CASSHPDRTDNEQFF. Here the CDR3 DNA reads TGCGCCAGCAGCCACCCCGACAGGACAGACAATGAGCAGTTCTTC.

This clonotype was observed a handful of times. The J gene is TRBJ2-2, the V gene TRBV28; D remains ambiguous. The germline gives CDR1 MDHEN, CDR2 SYDVKM. The V end was cut by 3 bases, the J end by 0 bases, with 20 bases between. The CDR3 length is 19 residues. The CDR3 nucleotides are TGTGCCAGCAGTTTCGGAAGGGTCCTGACCTCCTCGAACACCGGGGAGCTGTTTTTT. Translation: CASSFGRVLTSSNTGELFF.

The V and J genes are TRBV12-3 or TRBV12-4 and TRBJ2-7; a weak D match, TRBD1 (5 bases). The germline V and J ends were trimmed by 6 bases and 2 bases, with 17 bases remaining between them. The CDR3 loop spans 15 amino acids. CDR3 nucleotide sequence: TGTGCCAGCAGCATAGTAGGGGCAGGACCCTACGAGCAGTACTTC. Encoded protein: CASSIVGAGPYEQYF.

The sample holds a few counts of this clonotype. V usage is TRBV21-1 and J usage is TRBJ2-7; TRBD1, as called in the table, went unchecked against the DNA. TRBV21-1 is listed as a pseudogene. This CDR3 is 17 amino acids long. CDR3 protein: CASSKAGIRGLGNEQYF. The DNA of the CDR3 is TGTGCCAGCAGCAAAGCTGGGATTAGAGGACTGGGGAACGAGCAGTACTTC.

This clonotype appeared a few times. The chain is built from TRBV7-8 and TRBJ2-5; D perhaps matches TRBD2 (5 bases). Germline V gene lookup returns CDR1 SGHVS and CDR2 FQNEAQ. Trimming left V 5 bases short and J 4 bases short, with 17 bases between. The CDR3 extends over 15 amino acids. CDR3 region: CASSLYGGTGETQYF. The CDR3 DNA is TGTGCCAGCAGCCTCTACGGAGGAACGGGAGAGACCCAGTACTTC.

This rearrangement joins TRBV5-1 to TRBJ2-1; D perhaps matches TRBD2 (5 bases). Germline CDR1 reads SGHRS; CDR2 reads YFSETQ. The CDR3 has 11 residues. Trimming left V 2 bases short and J 14 bases short, with 11 bases between. As DNA, the CDR3 is TGCGCCAGCAGCTTTGAGCGGACCGAGTTCTTC. Its protein product is CASSFERTEFF.

This clonotype was observed a handful of times. This chain uses TRBV12-3 or TRBV12-4 with TRBJ2-1; no reliable D call. The CDR3 has 13 amino acids. Trimming removed 6 bases at V and 0 bases at J, with 6 bases between. This CDR3 is CASRTNSYNEQFF. The CDR3 DNA reads as TGTGCCAGCAGAACTAACTCCTACAATGAGCAGTTCTTC.

The chain uses TRBV20-1 and TRBJ2-5; D perhaps matches TRBD1 (6 bases). With 0 bases removed from V and 5 bases from J, the gap between germline ends came to 16 bases. Germline V gives CDR1 DFQATT, CDR2 SNEGSKA (reference sequence). This CDR3 comprises 15 residues. Here the CDR3 DNA reads TGCAGTGCTAGAGATTCGGCCAGGGGCCGGGAGACCCAGTACTTC. Protein product: CSARDSARGRETQYF.

V and J are TRBV5-5 and TRBJ2-1, with a weak D call TRBD2 (6 bases). The V and J ends lost 4 bases and 2 bases respectively, with 13 bases between them. Germline lookup yields CDR1 SGHKS and CDR2 YYEKEE (reference sequence). CDR3 length: 15 residues. CDR3: CASSLLAGAYNEQFF. The CDR3 nucleotides read TGTGCCAGCAGCCTACTAGCCGGAGCCTACAATGAGCAGTTCTTC. Filled out from reference TRBV5-5 and TRBJ2-1, the complete variable domain reads DAGVTQSPTHLIKTRGQQVTLRCSPISGHKSVSWYQQVLGQGPQFIFQYYEKEERGRGNFPDRFSARQFPNYSSELNVNALLLGDSALYLCASSLLAGAYNEQFFGPGTRLTVL.

There are many counts of this clonotype. V usage is TRBV20-1 and J usage is TRBJ2-7; 7 bases are a match to TRBD1. CDR1 is DFQATT and CDR2 is SNEGSKA in the germline V gene (reference sequence). The CDR3 runs 15 residues. J gave up 5 bases and V 1 base, and 11 bases lay outside the gene matches. The CDR3 nucleotides read TGCAGTGCTAGAGTAAGCAAGGGGGCGCCCCACGAGCAGTACTTC. It encodes CSARVSKGAPHEQYF.

The table lists this clonotype with a few counts. A read error may account for a junction end that differs from germline. This chain joins TRBV25-1 and TRBJ2-2; the match to TRBD2 covers 7 bases. The germline gives CDR1 MGHDK, CDR2 SYGVNS. The CDR3 contains 16 residues. The CDR3 DNA reads TGTGCTAGCAGTGATGGGGGGAGGGCCGGAACCGGGGAGCTGTTTTTT. Protein product: CASSDGGRAGTGELFF.

The genes are TRBV15 and TRBJ2-3; possibly TRBD2 for D (5 bases). This CDR3 contains 12 residues. The V gene's germline CDR1 is LNHNV and CDR2 YYDKDF (reference sequence). Trimming pared 5 bases from V and 5 bases from J, leaving 8 bases between. This CDR3 is CATSVGGDTQYF. CDR3 nucleotides: TGTGCCACCAGCGTCGGAGGAGATACGCAGTATTTT. Filled out from reference TRBV15 and TRBJ2-3, the complete variable domain reads DAMVIQNPRYQVTQFGKPVTLSCSQTLNHNVMYWYQQKSSQAPKLLFHYYDKDFNNEADTPDNFQSRRPNTSFCFLDIRSPGLGDTAMYLCATSVGGDTQYFGPGTRLTVL.

The V and J genes are TRBV13 and TRBJ2-7; D perhaps matches TRBD2 (5 bases). This CDR3 comprises 14 residues. Germline assignment: CDR1 PRHDT and CDR2 FYEKMQ (reference sequence). V was cut by 5 bases and J by 0 bases, with 11 bases left in between. CDR3 residues: CASSPGLNSYEQYF. CDR3 in DNA: TGTGCCAGCAGCCCCGGACTCAACTCCTACGAGCAGTACTTC.

This clonotype has just a few counts. The rearrangement uses TRBV5-1 and TRBJ2-7; either TRBD1 or TRBD2 may supply D (5 bases each). Germline assignment: CDR1 SGHRS and CDR2 YFSETQ. CDR3 length: 15 amino acids. Trimming left V 3 bases short and J 5 bases short, with 18 bases between. CDR3 loop: CASSWTGTAPDEQYF. Written as DNA, the CDR3 is TGCGCCAGCAGCTGGACCGGGACGGCCCCCGACGAGCAGTACTTC.

This clonotype came up many times. The rearrangement links TRBV7-8 to TRBJ1-2, with D perhaps TRBD1 (5 bases). With 8 bases removed from V and 3 bases from J, the gap between germline ends came to 16 bases. CDR1 and CDR2 (germline): SGHVS, FQNEAQ. The CDR3 has 14 residues. The DNA for the CDR3 is TGTGCCAGCGCATCCGATAGGGGAGACTATGGCTACACCTTC. Its protein product is CASASDRGDYGYTF.

As concerns this clonotype: Relative to the germline gene, one junction end is altered; a read error may explain this. The chain links TRBV7-9 to TRBJ1-5, with D maybe TRBD1 (5 bases). The germline V gene has CDR1 SEHNR and CDR2 FQNEAQ (reference sequence). The length of the CDR3 is 13 residues. CDR3 DNA sequence: TGTGCCAGCAGCTTAGCAAATTCCGGGACCCCCCTTTTT. Its protein product is CASSLANSGTPLF.